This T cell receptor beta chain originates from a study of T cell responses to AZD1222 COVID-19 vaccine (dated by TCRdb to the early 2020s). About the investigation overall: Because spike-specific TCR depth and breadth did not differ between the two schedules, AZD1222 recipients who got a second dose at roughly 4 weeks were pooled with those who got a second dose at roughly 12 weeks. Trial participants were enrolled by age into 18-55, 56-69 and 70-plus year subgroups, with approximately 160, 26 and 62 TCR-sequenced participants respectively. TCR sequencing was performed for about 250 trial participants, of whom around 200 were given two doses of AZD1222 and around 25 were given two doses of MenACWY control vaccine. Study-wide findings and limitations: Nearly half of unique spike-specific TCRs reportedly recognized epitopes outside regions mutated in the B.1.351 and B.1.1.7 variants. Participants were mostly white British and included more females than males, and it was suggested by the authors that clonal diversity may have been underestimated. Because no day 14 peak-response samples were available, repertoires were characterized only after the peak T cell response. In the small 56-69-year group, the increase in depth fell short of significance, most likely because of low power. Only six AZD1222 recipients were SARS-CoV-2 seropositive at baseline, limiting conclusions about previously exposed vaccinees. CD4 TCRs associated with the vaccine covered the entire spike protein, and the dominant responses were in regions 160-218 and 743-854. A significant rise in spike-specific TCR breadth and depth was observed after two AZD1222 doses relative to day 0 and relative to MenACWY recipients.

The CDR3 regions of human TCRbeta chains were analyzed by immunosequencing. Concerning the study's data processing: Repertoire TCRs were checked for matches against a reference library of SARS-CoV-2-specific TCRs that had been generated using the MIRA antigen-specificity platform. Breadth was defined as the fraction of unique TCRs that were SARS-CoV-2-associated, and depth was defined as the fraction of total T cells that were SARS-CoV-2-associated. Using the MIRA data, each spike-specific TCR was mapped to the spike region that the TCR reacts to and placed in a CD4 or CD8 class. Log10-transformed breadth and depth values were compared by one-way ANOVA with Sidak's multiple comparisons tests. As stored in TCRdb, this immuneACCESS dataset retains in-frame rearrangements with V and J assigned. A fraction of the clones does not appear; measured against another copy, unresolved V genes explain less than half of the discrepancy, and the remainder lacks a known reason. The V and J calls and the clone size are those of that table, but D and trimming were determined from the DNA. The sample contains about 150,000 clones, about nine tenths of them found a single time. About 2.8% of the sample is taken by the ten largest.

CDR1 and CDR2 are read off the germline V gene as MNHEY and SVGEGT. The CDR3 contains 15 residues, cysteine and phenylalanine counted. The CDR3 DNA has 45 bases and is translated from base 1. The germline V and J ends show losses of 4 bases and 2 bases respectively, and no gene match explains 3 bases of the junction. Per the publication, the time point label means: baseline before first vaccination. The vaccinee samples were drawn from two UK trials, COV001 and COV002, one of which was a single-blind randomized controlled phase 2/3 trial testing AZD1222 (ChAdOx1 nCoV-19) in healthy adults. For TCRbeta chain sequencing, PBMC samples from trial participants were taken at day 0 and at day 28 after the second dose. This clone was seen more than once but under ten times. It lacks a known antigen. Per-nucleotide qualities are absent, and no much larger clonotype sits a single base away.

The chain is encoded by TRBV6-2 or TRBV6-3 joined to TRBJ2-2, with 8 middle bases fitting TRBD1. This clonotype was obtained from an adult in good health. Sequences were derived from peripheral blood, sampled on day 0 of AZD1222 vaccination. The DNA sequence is TGTGCCAGCAGTTCCAGGGGGCTTAACACCGGGGAGCTGTTTTTT. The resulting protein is CASSSRGLNTGELFF.